This record covers a single T cell receptor (beta chain). The antigen remains undetermined. The data were taken from a study of OX40 agonist ivuxolimab in advanced cancers. Study-wide results and limits: The CD4+ and CD8+ T cells in the blood had expanded clonally by week 6 at 0.1 to 3.0 mg/kg.

Clones were read by immunoSEQ multiplex PCR, and TCRdb kept only the in-frame ones, dropping some. This table has 45,000 to 50,000 clones, about nine tenths appearing once. The CDR3 sequence is 14 residues long. From germline, CDR1 is MRHNA and CDR2 SNTAGT. V was clipped by 0 bases and J by 8 bases; unmatched bases: 4. The receptor's source is an adult with an advanced solid tumor such as melanoma, head and neck, liver or kidney cancer. The sample consisted of CD4+ or CD8+ T cells sorted from blood, taken in a trial of the OX40 agonist ivuxolimab. The chain combines TRBV6-4 with TRBJ2-1; 7 bases are a match to TRBD2. The CDR3 sequence: CASSDSGGGDEQFF. CDR3 in DNA: TGTGCCAGCAGTGACTCGGGGGGAGGGGATGAGCAGTTCTTC.